This TCR beta chain is drawn from a study of blood T cell repertoires in COVID-19. Across the whole study: Donors in the United States, Italy and Spain gave samples during acute or convalescent COVID-19.

CDR1 SGHAT and CDR2 FQDESV come from the germline V gene (reference sequence). The V and J ends lost 3 bases and 3 bases respectively, with 9 bases between them. The CDR3 loop spans 13 amino acids. As originally analysed: Estimates of nucleated cell counts were drawn from the amplification of reference gene primers. Only in-frame clones appear in the TCRdb table, and some are missing; sequencing was by immunoSEQ multiplex PCR. V, J and clone size derive from that table, while D and trimming were established from the DNA sequence. The sample contains about 180,000 clones, 88% of which appear only once.

The chain has TRBV11-1 and TRBJ2-7; D not certain. This sequence was found in a woman under 40 with acute or convalescent COVID-19. Sequenced material: peripheral blood. The CDR3 is CASSLNADYEQYF. For the CDR3, the DNA is TGTGCCAGCAGCTTGAACGCGGACTACGAGCAGTACTTC. The full variable domain, rest sourced from reference TRBV11-1 and TRBJ2-7, is EAEVAQSPRYKITEKSQAVAFWCDPISGHATLYWYRQILGQGPELLVQFQDESVVDDSQLPKDRFSAERLKGVDSTLKIQPAELGDSAMYLCASSLNADYEQYFGPGTRLTVT.